This T cell receptor (beta chain) came from a study of T cell changes during pregnancy in multiple sclerosis. Sequenced by immunoSEQ multiplex PCR; TCRdb stores in-frame clones only, minus some. The data hold fewer than 60,000 clones, with about 91% observed a single time. Per germline, CDR1 WNHNN and CDR2 SYGVQD (reference sequence). Trimming cost V 6 bases and J 2 bases; bases outside gene matches: 3. The length of the CDR3 is 14 residues. This sequence joins TRBV10-1 and TRBJ1-5, with 8 bases matching TRBD1. This sequence was found in a female donor in good health, enrolled as a control in a pregnancy study. This specimen consisted of peripheral blood, obtained after pregnancy. The chain's CDR3 is CASSDRGGNQPQHF. Written as DNA, the CDR3 is TGCGCCAGCAGCGACAGGGGTGGCAATCAGCCCCAGCATTTT.